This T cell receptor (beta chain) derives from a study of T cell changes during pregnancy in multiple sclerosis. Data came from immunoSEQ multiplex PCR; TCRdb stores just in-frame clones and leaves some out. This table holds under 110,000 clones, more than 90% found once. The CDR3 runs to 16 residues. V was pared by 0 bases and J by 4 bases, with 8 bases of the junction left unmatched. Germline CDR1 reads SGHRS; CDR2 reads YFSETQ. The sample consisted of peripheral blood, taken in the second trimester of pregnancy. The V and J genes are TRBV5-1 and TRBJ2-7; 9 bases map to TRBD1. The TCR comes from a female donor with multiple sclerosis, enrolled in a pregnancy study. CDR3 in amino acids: CASSLEGGQGIYEQYF. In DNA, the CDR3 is TGCGCCAGCAGCTTGGAGGGGGGACAGGGAATTTACGAGCAGTACTTC.